This T cell receptor (beta chain) was observed in a study of early T cells in non-severe SARS-CoV-2 infection. Study-level information: The chains were unpaired, and the sequenced material was bulk RNA from unsorted whole blood. Overall study findings and caveats: Comparison of clonotypes with VDJdb favored anti-spike CD8 responses while missing private and CD4 specificities.

About this clonotype itself: Its antigen remains unidentified.

The V and J ends lost 4 bases and 6 bases respectively, with 16 bases between them. The germline V gene has CDR1 MNHEY and CDR2 SVGEGT. The length of the CDR3 is 14 residues. The protocol attached unique molecular identifiers to individual cDNA molecules. Using its own MiXCR run on the 5' RACE reads, TCRdb lists one record per CDR3 protein. The sample carries about 130,000 distinct CDR3 sequences, more than 13% recorded once. This clonotype was sampled from an adult who was a healthcare worker with PCR-confirmed SARS-CoV-2 infection or an uninfected control (not recorded which). This sequence joins TRBV6-2 or TRBV6-3 and TRBJ2-7; D unclear. Sequenced material: whole blood. CDR3 DNA: TGTGCCAGCAGTTCCCCGGGTCTTCGGGTCGAGCAGTACTTC. Protein product: CASSSPGLRVEQYF.